Sequencing of this T cell receptor (beta chain) was carried out in a study of breast tumors, draining lymph nodes, adjacent tissues. This clonotype was seen repeatedly, ten times or more. Its specificity is unknown. Samples came from axillary lymph nodes draining the breast cancer. The CDR3 length is 14 residues. Germline loops: CDR1 MNHEY, CDR2 SVGAGI. V was shortened by 2 bases and J by 6 bases, with 11 bases between the two germline ends. Whole-study findings and limits: The data were judged consistent with most tumor T cells coming from lymph node and expanding in tumor. Luminal-like breast cancer showed significantly higher tumor–nontumor repertoire similarity than basal-like. Compared with lymph nodes, tumors were less diverse; compared with nontumor tissue, more. That most tumor T cells come from lymph nodes remained unproven.

TCRdb re-analysed the multiplex PCR reads in MiXCR, keeping a single row per CDR3 protein. Of some 130,000 distinct CDR3 sequences listed, about 20% are singletons. The chain links TRBV6-5 to TRBJ1-5; no definite D call. Sequenced: axillary lymph node tissue. This receptor was taken from a female donor with breast cancer. Some clones in this sample may be carry-over from other donors' samples. CDR3 amino acids: CASSYKAYFQPQHF. Here the CDR3 DNA reads TGTGCCAGCAGTTACAAGGCCTACTTTCAGCCCCAGCATTTT.